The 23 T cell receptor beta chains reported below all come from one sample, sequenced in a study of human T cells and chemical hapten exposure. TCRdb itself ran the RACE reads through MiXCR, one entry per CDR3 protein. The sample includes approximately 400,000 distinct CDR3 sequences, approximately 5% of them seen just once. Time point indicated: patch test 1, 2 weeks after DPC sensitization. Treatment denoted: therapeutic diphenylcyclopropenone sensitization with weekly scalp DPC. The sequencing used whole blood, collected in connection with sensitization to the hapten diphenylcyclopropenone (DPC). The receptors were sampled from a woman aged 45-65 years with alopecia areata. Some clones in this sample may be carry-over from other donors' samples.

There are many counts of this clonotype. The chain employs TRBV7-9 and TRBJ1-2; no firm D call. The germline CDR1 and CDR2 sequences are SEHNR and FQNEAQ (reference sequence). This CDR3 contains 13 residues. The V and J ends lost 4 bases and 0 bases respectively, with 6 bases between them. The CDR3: CASSSDPNYGYTF. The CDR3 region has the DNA TGTGCCAGCAGCTCCGACCCTAACTATGGCTACACCTTC.

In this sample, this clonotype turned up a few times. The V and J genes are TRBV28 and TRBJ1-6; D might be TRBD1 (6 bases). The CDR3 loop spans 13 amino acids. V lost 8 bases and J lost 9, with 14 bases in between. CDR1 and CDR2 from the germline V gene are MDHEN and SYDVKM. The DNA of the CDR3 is TGTGCCAGCGGCCTGATAGGGGGTTCACCCCTCCACTTT. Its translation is CASGLIGGSPLHF. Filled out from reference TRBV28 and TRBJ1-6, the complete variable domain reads DVKVTQSSRYLVKRTGEKVFLECVQDMDHENMFWYRQDPGLGLRLIYFSYDVKMKEKGDIPEGYSVSREKKERFSLILESASTNQTSMYLCASGLIGGSPLHFGNGTRLTVT.

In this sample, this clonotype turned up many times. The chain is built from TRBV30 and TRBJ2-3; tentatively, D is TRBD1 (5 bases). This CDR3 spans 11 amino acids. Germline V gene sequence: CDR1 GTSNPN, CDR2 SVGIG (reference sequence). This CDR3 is CASATGDTQYF. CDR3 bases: TGTGCTTCTGCTACAGGAGATACGCAGTATTTT.

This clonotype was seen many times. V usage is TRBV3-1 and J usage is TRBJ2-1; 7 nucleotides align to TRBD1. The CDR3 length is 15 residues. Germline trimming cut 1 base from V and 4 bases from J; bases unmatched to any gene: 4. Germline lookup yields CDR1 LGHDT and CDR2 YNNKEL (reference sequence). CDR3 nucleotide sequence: TGTGCCAGCAGCCAAGGGACAGGCGATTACAATGAGCAGTTCTTC. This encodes CASSQGTGDYNEQFF.

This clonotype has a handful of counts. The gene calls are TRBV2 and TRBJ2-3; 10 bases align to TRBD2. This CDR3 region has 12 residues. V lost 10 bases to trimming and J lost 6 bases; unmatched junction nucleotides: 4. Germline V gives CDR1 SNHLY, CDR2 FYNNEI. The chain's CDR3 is CAIGTSADTQYF. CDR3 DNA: TGTGCCATTGGGACTAGCGCCGATACGCAGTATTTT.

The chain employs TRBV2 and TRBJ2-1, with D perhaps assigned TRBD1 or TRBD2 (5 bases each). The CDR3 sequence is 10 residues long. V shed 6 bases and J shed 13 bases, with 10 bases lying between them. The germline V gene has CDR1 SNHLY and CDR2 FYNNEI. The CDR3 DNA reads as TGTGCCAGCAGGGGGACCGGTCAGTTCTTC. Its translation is CASRGTGQFF.

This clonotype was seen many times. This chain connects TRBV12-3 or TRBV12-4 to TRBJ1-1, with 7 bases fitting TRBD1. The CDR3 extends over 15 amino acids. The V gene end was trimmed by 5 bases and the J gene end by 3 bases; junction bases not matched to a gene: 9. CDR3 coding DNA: TGTGCCAGCAGTAGAAACAGGGGCTGGGACACTGAAGCTTTCTTT. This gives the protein CASSRNRGWDTEAFF.

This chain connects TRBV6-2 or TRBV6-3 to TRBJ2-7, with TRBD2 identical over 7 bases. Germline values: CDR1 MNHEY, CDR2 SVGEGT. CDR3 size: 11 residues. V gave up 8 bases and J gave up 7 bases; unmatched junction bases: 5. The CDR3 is CASAQGGEQYF. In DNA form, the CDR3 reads TGTGCCAGCGCGCAGGGAGGGGAGCAGTACTTC.

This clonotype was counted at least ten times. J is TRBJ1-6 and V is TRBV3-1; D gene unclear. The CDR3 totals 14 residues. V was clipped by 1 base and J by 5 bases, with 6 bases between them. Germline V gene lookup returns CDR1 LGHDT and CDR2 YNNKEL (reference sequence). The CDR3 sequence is CASSQVADNSPLHF. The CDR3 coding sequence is TGTGCCAGCAGCCAAGTGGCAGATAATTCACCCCTCCACTTT. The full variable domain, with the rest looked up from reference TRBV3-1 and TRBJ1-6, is DTAVSQTPKYLVTQMGNDKSIKCEQNLGHDTMYWYKQDSKKFLKIMFSYNNKELIINETVPNRFSPKSPDKAHLNLHINSLELGDSAVYFCASSQVADNSPLHFGNGTRLTVT.

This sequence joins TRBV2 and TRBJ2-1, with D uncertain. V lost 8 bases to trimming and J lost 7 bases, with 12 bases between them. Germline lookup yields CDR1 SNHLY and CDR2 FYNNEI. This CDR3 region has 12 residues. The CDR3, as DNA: TGTGCCAGCGAAAGGAGAAGGAATGAGCAGTTCTTC. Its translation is CASERRRNEQFF.

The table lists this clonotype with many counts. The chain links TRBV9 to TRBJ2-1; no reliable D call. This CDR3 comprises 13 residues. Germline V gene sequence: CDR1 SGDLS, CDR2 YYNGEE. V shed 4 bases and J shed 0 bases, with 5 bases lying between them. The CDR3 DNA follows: TGTGCCAGCAGCCCCCCCTCCTACAATGAGCAGTTCTTC. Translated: CASSPPSYNEQFF. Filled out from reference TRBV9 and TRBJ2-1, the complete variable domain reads DSGVTQTPKHLITATGQRVTLRCSPRSGDLSVYWYQQSLDQGLQFLIQYYNGEERAKGNILERFSAQQFPDLHSELNLSSLELGDSALYFCASSPPSYNEQFFGPGTRLTVL.

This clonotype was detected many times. The CDR3: CATSALAGIADSSSYNEQFF. The DNA for the CDR3 is TGTGCCACCAGTGCACTAGCGGGGATCGCGGATTCAAGCTCCTACAATGAGCAGTTCTTC. The gene calls are TRBV24-1 and TRBJ2-1; the match to TRBD2 covers 10 bases. CDR3 length: 20 amino acids. Germline assignment: CDR1 KGHDR and CDR2 SFDVKD. The J segment lost 0 bases and the V segment lost 5 bases, leaving 15 bases of the junction unmatched.

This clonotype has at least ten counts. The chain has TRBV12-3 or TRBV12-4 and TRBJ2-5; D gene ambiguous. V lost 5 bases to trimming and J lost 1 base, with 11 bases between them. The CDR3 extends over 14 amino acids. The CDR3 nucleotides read TGTGCCAGCAGTCGTCTGGGATCCCAAGAGACCCAGTACTTC. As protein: CASSRLGSQETQYF.

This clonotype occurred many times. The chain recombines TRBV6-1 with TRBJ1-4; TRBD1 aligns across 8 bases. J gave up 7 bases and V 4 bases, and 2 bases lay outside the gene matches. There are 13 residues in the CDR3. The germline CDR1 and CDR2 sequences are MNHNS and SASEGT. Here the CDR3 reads CASSADRGEKLFF. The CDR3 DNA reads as TGTGCCAGCAGTGCCGACAGGGGTGAAAAACTGTTTTTT.

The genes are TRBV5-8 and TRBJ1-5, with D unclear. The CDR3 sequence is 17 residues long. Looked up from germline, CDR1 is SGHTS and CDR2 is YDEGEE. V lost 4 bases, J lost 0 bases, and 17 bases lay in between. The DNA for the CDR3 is TGTGCCAGCAGCCCCCAGGCGGGCTCTTATAGCAATCAGCCCCAGCATTTT. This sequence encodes CASSPQAGSYSNQPQHF.

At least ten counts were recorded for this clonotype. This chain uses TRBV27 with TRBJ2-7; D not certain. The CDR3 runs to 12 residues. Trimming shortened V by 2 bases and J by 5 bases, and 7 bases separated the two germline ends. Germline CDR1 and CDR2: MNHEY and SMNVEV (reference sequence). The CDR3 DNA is TGTGCCAGCAGTTTAAAGGGCAACGAGCAGTACTTC. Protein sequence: CASSLKGNEQYF.

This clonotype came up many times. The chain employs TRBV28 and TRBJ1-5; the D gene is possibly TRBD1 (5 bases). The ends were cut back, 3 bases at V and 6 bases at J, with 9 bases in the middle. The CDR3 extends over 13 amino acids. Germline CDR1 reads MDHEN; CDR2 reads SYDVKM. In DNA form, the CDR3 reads TGTGCCAGCAGTTTGGGAGGGGTTCAGCCCCAGCATTTT. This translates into CASSLGGVQPQHF. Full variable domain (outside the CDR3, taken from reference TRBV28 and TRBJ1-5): DVKVTQSSRYLVKRTGEKVFLECVQDMDHENMFWYRQDPGLGLRLIYFSYDVKMKEKGDIPEGYSVSREKKERFSLILESASTNQTSMYLCASSLGGVQPQHFGDGTRLSIL.

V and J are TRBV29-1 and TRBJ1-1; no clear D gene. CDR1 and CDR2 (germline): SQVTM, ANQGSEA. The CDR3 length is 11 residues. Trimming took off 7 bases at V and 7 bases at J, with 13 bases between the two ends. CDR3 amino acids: CSGGRADEAFF. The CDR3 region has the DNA TGCAGCGGAGGGCGGGCGGATGAAGCTTTCTTT.

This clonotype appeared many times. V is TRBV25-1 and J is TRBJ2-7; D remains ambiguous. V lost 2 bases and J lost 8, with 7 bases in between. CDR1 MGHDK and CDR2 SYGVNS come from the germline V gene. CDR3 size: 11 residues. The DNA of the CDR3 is TGTGCCAGCAGTGAACCCGTGAAGCAGTACTTC. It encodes CASSEPVKQYF.

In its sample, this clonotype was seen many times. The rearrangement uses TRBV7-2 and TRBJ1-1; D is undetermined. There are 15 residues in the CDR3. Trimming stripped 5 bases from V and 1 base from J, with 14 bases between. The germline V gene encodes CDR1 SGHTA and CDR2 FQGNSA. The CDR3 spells CASSLRMSQNTEAFF. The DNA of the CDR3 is TGTGCCAGCAGCCTTCGCATGTCACAGAACACTGAAGCTTTCTTT.

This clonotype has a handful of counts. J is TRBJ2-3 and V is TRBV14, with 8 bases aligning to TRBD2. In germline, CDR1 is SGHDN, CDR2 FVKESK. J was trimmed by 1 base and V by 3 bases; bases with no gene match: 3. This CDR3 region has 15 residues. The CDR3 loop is CASSQGLGGTDTQYF. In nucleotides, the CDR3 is TGTGCCAGCAGCCAGGGACTAGGAGGCACAGATACGCAGTATTTT.

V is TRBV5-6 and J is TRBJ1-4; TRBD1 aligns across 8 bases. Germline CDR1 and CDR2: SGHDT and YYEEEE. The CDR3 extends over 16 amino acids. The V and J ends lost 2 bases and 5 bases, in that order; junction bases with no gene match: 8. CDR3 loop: CASSFLSGGENEKLFF. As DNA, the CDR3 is TGTGCCAGCAGCTTCTTATCAGGGGGCGAGAATGAAAAACTGTTTTTT. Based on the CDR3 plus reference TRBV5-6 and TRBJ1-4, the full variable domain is DAGVTQSPTHLIKTRGQQVTLRCSPKSGHDTVSWYQQALGQGPQFIFQYYEEEERQRGNFPDRFSGHQFPNYSSELNVNALLLGDSALYLCASSFLSGGENEKLFFGSGTQLSVL.

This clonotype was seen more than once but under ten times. The CDR3 sequence: CASRLQASYEQYF. The CDR3 DNA reads TGTGCCAGCAGGTTACAAGCGTCCTACGAGCAGTACTTC. The chain uses TRBV7-2 and TRBJ2-7; D is unclear. CDR1 is SGHTA and CDR2 is FQGNSA in the germline V gene. Trimming took off 6 bases at V and 1 base at J, with 10 bases between the two ends. The CDR3 consists of 13 residues.